The present entry profiles one T cell receptor beta chain with its context. What it binds is unknown. This is likely a read error, given that the CDR3 carries no conserved phenylalanine or tryptophan at its end. Total RNA amounting to around 530 ng was the source from which TCR beta cDNA was made with a constant-region primer. It was through three nested multiplex PCR rounds of slightly modified ARM-PCR that TCR beta libraries arose. Via MiXCR, TCRdb re-called the multiplex PCR reads, giving one row per CDR3 protein. Of roughly 180,000 distinct CDR3 sequences listed, roughly 60% were seen once; the top ten hold 70% to 80%. The record originates from a study of tumor-infiltrating lymphocytes in primary liver carcinoma. The study, taken as a whole, reports: A significantly higher top-250-clone fraction was recorded for tumors than for blood (p = 0.039).

RNA isolated from unsorted whole blood supplied the blood RNA, with germline DNA also extracted. The source of this sequence is a man in his forties or fifties with primary liver carcinoma and hepatitis B virus infection. Sequenced: peripheral blood.

In nucleotides, the CDR3 is TGCAGCGTTGAGCAACTAGCGGGAGTCGAAGATACGCAGTATTAT. Protein: CSVEQLAGVEDTQYY. V gene TRBV29-1 combines with J gene TRBJ2-3, with 11 bases that match TRBD2. This CDR3 is built from 15 residues. Germline CDR1 is SQVTM and CDR2 is ANQGSEA. V was clipped by 3 bases and J by 5 bases; unmatched bases: 7.